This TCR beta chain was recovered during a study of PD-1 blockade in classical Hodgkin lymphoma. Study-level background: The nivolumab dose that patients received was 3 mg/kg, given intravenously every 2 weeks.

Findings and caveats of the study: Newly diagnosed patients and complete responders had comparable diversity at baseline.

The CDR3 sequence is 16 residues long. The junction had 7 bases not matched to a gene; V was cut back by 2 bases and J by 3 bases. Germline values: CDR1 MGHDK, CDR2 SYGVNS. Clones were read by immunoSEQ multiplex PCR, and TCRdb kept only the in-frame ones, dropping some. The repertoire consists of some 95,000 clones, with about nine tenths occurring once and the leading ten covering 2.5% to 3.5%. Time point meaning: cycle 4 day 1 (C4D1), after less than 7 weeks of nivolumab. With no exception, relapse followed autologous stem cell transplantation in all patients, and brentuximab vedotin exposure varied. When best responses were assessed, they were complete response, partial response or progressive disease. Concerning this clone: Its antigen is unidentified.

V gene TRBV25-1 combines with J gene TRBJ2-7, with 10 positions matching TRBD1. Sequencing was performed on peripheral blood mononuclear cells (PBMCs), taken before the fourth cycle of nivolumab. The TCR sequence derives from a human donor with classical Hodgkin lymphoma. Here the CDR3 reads CASSERTRDRGYEQYF. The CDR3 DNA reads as TGTGCCAGCAGTGAACGGACCCGGGACAGGGGCTACGAGCAGTACTTC.